This is a list of T cell receptor beta chains from one sample in a study of cytomegalovirus exposure and HLA in healthy donors. Profiled with immunoSEQ multiplex PCR; TCRdb holds only in-frame clones, not every one. This sample has roughly 220,000 clones, with 70% found just once. What was sequenced was PBMCs. Receptor source: a man in his forties or fifties in good health and CMV-seropositive. CDR3s leave out the opening cysteine and the closing phenylalanine or tryptophan.

V gene	J gene	CDR3 protein
TRBV28	TRBJ1-2	ASRRQGARGGYT
TRBV9	TRBJ2-3	ASSLSTDTQY
TRBV5-1	TRBJ2-4	ASSFRQGTKNIQY
TRBV9	TRBJ2-2	ASSVVAAGVNTGELF
TRBV7-9	TRBJ1-5	ASSRTGGNQPQH
TRBV6-1	TRBJ1-1	ASLDRVGAF
TRBV6-5	TRBJ1-1	ASRGLMNTEAF
TRBV4-3	TRBJ2-7	ASSPGTHRGDEQY
TRBV5-1	TRBJ2-5	ASSFREETQY
TRBV7-9	TRBJ2-7	ASSLGARGTPSSYEQY
TRBV6-6	TRBJ2-5	ASRTGTGVN